The 19 T cell receptor beta chains below all came from one sample that was sequenced in a study of T cells in Graves' hyperthyroidism and ophthalmopathy. The CDR3 regions of TCR beta were amplified from RNA transcripts. Carried out on the TCR CDR3, a first-round RT-PCR used the HTBI primer set. A single record per CDR3 protein comes from TCRdb applying MiXCR to the multiplex PCR reads. The sample holds 640,000 or so distinct CDR3 sequences, roughly 14% seen once. Sequenced sample: blood. The receptors were sampled from a woman aged 40 to 50 with Graves' ophthalmopathy.

This clonotype was detected many times. The CDR3 sequence: CASSGGTGAPYEQYF. CDR3 DNA: TGTGCCAGCAGTGGGGGGACAGGGGCGCCTTACGAGCAGTACTTC. The chain recombines TRBV25-1 with TRBJ2-7, with 10 bases aligning to TRBD1. The V segment lost 4 bases and the J segment 4 bases; nucleotides outside the gene matches: 7. The CDR3 extends over 15 amino acids. CDR1 MGHDK and CDR2 SYGVNS come from the germline V gene.

In this sample, this clonotype turned up many times. The chain uses TRBV27 and TRBJ2-7; unclear D gene. This CDR3 spans 13 amino acids. Germline V gene sequence: CDR1 MNHEY, CDR2 SMNVEV (reference sequence). Trimming took off 2 bases at V and 2 bases at J, with 7 bases between the two ends. CDR3: CASSLDGPYEQYF. Here the CDR3 DNA reads TGTGCCAGCAGTTTAGACGGTCCCTACGAGCAGTACTTC.

The rearrangement joins TRBV7-6 to TRBJ2-2; D could derive from TRBD1 or TRBD2 (5 bases each). This CDR3 spans 16 amino acids. CDR1 and CDR2 from the germline V gene are SGHVS and FNYEAQ. V gave up 1 base and J gave up 0 bases, with 9 bases separating them. Here the CDR3 reads CASSLGGFTNTGELFF. CDR3 in DNA: TGTGCCAGCAGCTTAGGGGGGTTCACGAACACCGGGGAGCTGTTTTTT.

The chain employs TRBV30 and TRBJ2-7, with 8 bases identical to TRBD2. V gave up 3 bases and J gave up 3 bases; unmatched junction bases: 7. Per germline, CDR1 GTSNPN and CDR2 SVGIG (reference sequence). The CDR3 has 14 amino acids. The CDR3 DNA reads TGTGCCTGGAGGACCGGGAGCGGGGGCTACGAGCAGTACTTC. Encoded protein: CAWRTGSGGYEQYF.

This clonotype was counted once. The chain combines TRBV11-1 with TRBJ2-7; D might be TRBD1 or TRBD2, each matching 6 bases. Germline loops: CDR1 SGHAT, CDR2 FQDESV (reference sequence). This CDR3 comprises 14 residues. V was pared by 4 bases and J by 3 bases, with 13 bases between. The CDR3 DNA reads as TGTGCCAGCAGCTCCGGGGGCAGTAACTACGAGCAGTACTTC. It translates to CASSSGGSNYEQYF. Together with reference TRBV11-1 and TRBJ2-7, the CDR3 gives the full variable domain: EAEVAQSPRYKITEKSQAVAFWCDPISGHATLYWYRQILGQGPELLVQFQDESVVDDSQLPKDRFSAERLKGVDSTLKIQPAELGDSAMYLCASSSGGSNYEQYFGPGTRLTVT.

This clonotype was counted many times. J is TRBJ1-3 and V is TRBV11-2; possibly TRBD1 for D (6 bases). CDR3 length: 17 residues. The V end was cut by 2 bases, the J end by 4 bases, with 18 bases between. CDR1 is SGHAT and CDR2 is FQNNGV in the germline V gene. DNA of the CDR3: TGTGCCAGCAGCTTACGGGCCCCAGGGGCTTCGGGAAACACCATATATTTT. Translated: CASSLRAPGASGNTIYF.

This clonotype occurred many times. The chain joins TRBV28 to TRBJ1-1; 7 positions match TRBD1. Per the germline V gene, CDR1 is MDHEN and CDR2 is SYDVKM. V was clipped by 3 bases and J by 0 bases; unmatched bases: 7. CDR3 length: 16 amino acids. This CDR3 is CASSLPGQRMNTEAFF. The CDR3, as DNA: TGTGCCAGCAGTTTGCCGGGACAGAGGATGAACACTGAAGCTTTCTTT.

In its sample, this clonotype was seen many times. The rearrangement joins TRBV28 to TRBJ2-7; TRBD1 agrees at 10 bases. In germline, CDR1 is MDHEN, CDR2 SYDVKM. The CDR3 loop spans 12 amino acids. The DNA of the CDR3 is TGTGGCACCGGGACAGGGGCCTACGAGCAGTACTTC. This gives the protein CGTGTGAYEQYF.

The table lists this clonotype with many counts. The chain links TRBV5-1 to TRBJ2-6, with D perhaps TRBD1 or TRBD2 (5 bases each). CDR3 size: 18 residues. The V and J ends lost 4 bases and 2 bases respectively, with 19 bases between them. CDR1 SGHRS and CDR2 YFSETQ come from the germline V gene. Here the CDR3 DNA reads TGCGCCAGCAGCCGGACGGGGCTTCACGGCACTGGGGCCAACGTCCTGACTTTC. Translation gives CASSRTGLHGTGANVLTF.

This clonotype showed up many times. The CDR3 spells CASSSAGYEQYF. CDR3 nucleotides: TGTGCCAGCAGTTCTGCCGGGTACGAGCAGTACTTC. V and J are TRBV12-3 or TRBV12-4 and TRBJ2-7, with unresolved D. The V gene lost 4 bases and the J gene lost 4 bases, with 8 bases spanning the gap. There are 12 residues in the CDR3.

This clonotype was seen repeatedly, ten times or more. V is TRBV12-3 or TRBV12-4 and J is TRBJ2-5; no clear D. The length of the CDR3 is 13 residues. Deletions cut 7 bases from V and 3 bases from J, with 12 bases between. CDR3 nucleotide sequence: TGTGCCAGCAAAGAGGACGGAAAAGAGACCCAGTACTTC. It is translated as CASKEDGKETQYF.

This clonotype was seen more than once but under ten times. V usage is TRBV30 and J usage is TRBJ1-1, with D possibly matching TRBD1 (5 bases). Germline V CDR1 and CDR2: GTSNPN, SVGIG (reference sequence). CDR3 size: 12 residues. The V and J ends lost 2 bases and 5 bases respectively, with 9 bases between them. In nucleotides, the CDR3 is TGTGCCTGGAGTAGGGGCGGGACTGAAGCTTTCTTT. Its translation: CAWSRGGTEAFF.

The table lists this clonotype with many counts. The V gene is TRBV28, the J gene TRBJ2-7; a possible D gene is TRBD2 (5 bases). The CDR3 sequence is 12 residues long. Trimming took 6 bases from V and 2 from J, leaving 8 bases between them. Germline CDR1 is MDHEN and CDR2 is SYDVKM. The CDR3 nucleotides read TGTGCCAGCAGACTAGAAACCTACGAGCAGTACTTC. This sequence encodes CASRLETYEQYF.

This clonotype appeared many times. This chain joins TRBV12-5 and TRBJ2-2; D possibly matches TRBD1 or TRBD2 (5 bases each). V was cut by 6 bases and J by 3 bases, with 26 bases left in between. The germline CDR1 and CDR2 sequences are LGHNT and FRNRAP. The CDR3 spans 19 residues. Written as DNA, the CDR3 is TGTGCTAGTGGCCTCGCCAAGGGGACGCTACTGGGGGACACCGGGGAGCTGTTTTTT. Amino acids: CASGLAKGTLLGDTGELFF.

CDR3 in amino acids: CASSPGQGLDEQYF. As DNA, the CDR3 is TGCGCCAGCAGCCCAGGACAGGGATTGGACGAGCAGTACTTC. The V call is TRBV5-1, the J call TRBJ2-7; 8 bases agree with TRBD1. CDR3 length: 14 amino acids. From germline, CDR1 is SGHRS and CDR2 YFSETQ. V lost 4 bases to trimming and J lost 5 bases; unmatched junction nucleotides: 8.

This clonotype came up many times. This CDR3 is CASRTDRGGNIQYF. CDR3 in DNA: TGTGCCAGCAGGACCGACAGGGGGGGAAACATTCAGTACTTC. This sequence joins TRBV28 and TRBJ2-4, with TRBD1 matching 9 bases. With 6 bases clipped from V and 6 bases from J, the junction kept 6 bases outside the gene matches. Germline V lookup: CDR1 MDHEN, CDR2 SYDVKM. The CDR3 extends over 14 amino acids.

This chain uses TRBV14 with TRBJ2-2, with TRBD2 identical over 10 bases. V shed 0 bases, J shed 3 bases, and the junction held 16 bases outside the gene matches. Germline V gives CDR1 SGHDN, CDR2 FVKESK. This CDR3 is 21 amino acids long. The CDR3 coding sequence is TGTGCCAGCAGCCAAGATCTTGAGTACCTAGCGGGAGAGATCGACACCGGGGAGCTGTTTTTT. It codes for CASSQDLEYLAGEIDTGELFF.

The chain has TRBV11-3 and TRBJ2-1; D gene unclear. The germline CDR1 and CDR2 sequences are SGHNT and YENEEA. The germline V and J ends were trimmed by 5 bases and 6 bases, with 5 bases remaining between them. This CDR3 comprises 11 residues. CDR3 region: CASSRINEQFF. The CDR3 nucleotides read TGTGCCAGCAGCCGCATCAATGAGCAGTTCTTC. The full variable domain, with the rest looked up from reference TRBV11-3 and TRBJ2-1, is EAGVVQSPRYKIIEKKQPVAFWCNPISGHNTLYWYLQNLGQGPELLIRYENEEAVDDSQLPKDRFSAERLKGVDSTLKIQPAELGDSAVYLCASSRINEQFFGPGTRLTVL.

This clonotype was recorded a few times. CDR3 loop: CATDRAGEAFF. The CDR3 nucleotides read TGTGCCACAGACAGGGCGGGTGAAGCTTTCTTT. The chain recombines TRBV28 with TRBJ1-1; TRBD1 matches at 7 bases. This CDR3 is 11 amino acids long. Germline values: CDR1 MDHEN, CDR2 SYDVKM. V was clipped by 10 bases and J by 7 bases; unmatched bases: 6.